The TCR beta chain under discussion was sequenced for a study of blood T cells in healthy people across ages. The CDR3 contains 16 residues. V dropped 9 bases and J dropped 11; count of bases not matched to a gene: 22. The germline V gene has CDR1 SNHLY and CDR2 FYNNEI. Primed by a sample-barcoded 5' primer and a J-beta primer mix, a second PCR proceeded for 7 to 11 cycles. TCRdb analysed the 5' RACE reads with MiXCR anew, one entry per CDR3 protein. Of about 730,000 distinct CDR3 sequences listed, approximately 43% are singletons. This chain links TRBV2 with TRBJ2-5, with 9 bases aligning to TRBD1. The material sequenced was blood. The TCR comes from a woman aged 55-69 years in good health. CDR3 DNA sequence: TGTGCCAGTACCCAGGGCGCGGGACAGGGTAACAATGAGCAGTACTTC. Translating gives CASTQGAGQGNNEQYF. The full variable domain, rest sourced from reference TRBV2 and TRBJ2-5, is EPEVTQTPSHQVTQMGQEVILRCVPISNHLYFYWYRQILGQKVEFLVSFYNNEISEKSEIFDDQFSVERPDGSNFTLKIRSTKLEDSAMYFCASTQGAGQGNNEQYFGPGTRLLVL.